This TCR beta chain was recorded in a study of blood T cell repertoires in COVID-19. Here immunoSEQ multiplex PCR was the method, and the copy in TCRdb shows in-frame clones only, minus some. The table has 240,000 or so clones, approximately 87% seen once. The CDR3 is 16 amino acids. Germline V gene data show CDR1 as MDHEN and CDR2 as SYDVKM. With 2 bases clipped from V and 2 bases from J, the junction kept 8 bases outside the gene matches. Sequenced sample: peripheral blood. The receptor was isolated from a man in his 60s with acute or convalescent COVID-19. V is TRBV28 and J is TRBJ2-7; 8 positions match TRBD2. DNA for the CDR3: TGTGCCAGCAGTTTAGGGTCCGTAGCGGGGACCTACGAGCAGTACTTC. The encoded protein is CASSLGSVAGTYEQYF.